A selection of T cell receptor beta chains follows, all from one sample in a study of CD8 T cells in Susac syndrome. TCRdb redid the calling of the immunoSEQ multiplex PCR reads with MiXCR, one entry per CDR3 protein. The profile covers 200,000 or so distinct CDR3 sequences, with 80% to 95% appearing a single time and roughly 0.13% taken by the ten largest. Sequencing used CD8+ T cells from PBMCs. The origin of the receptors is a human donor with multiple sclerosis. Each CDR3 is given with its conserved first and last residue. Fields, in order: CDR3 protein, CDR3 DNA, V gene, D gene, J gene, CDR3 length, clone size. D genes are given only for firm matches. Some rows mark clone size as missing; the rest say once, few, many or name a class of expanded clone.

CASTDGPGELFF TGTGCCAGCACCGACGGGCCCGGGGAGCTGTTTTTT TRBV6-6 - TRBJ2-2 12 -
CASSQATFYEQYF TGCGCCAGCAGCCAAGCCACCTTCTACGAGCAGTACTTC TRBV4-3 - TRBJ2-7 13 -
CSGSGTGKAYNEQFF TGCAGCGGTTCCGGGACAGGGAAGGCCTACAATGAGCAGTTCTTC TRBV29-1 TRBD1 TRBJ2-1 15 -
CASSLGTSGSDTQYF TGTGCCAGCAGCTTAGGGACTAGCGGGTCTGATACGCAGTATTTT TRBV7-2 TRBD2 TRBJ2-3 15 -
CATSGRDGQPQHF TGTGCCACCTCAGGTCGGGACGGGCAGCCCCAGCATTTT TRBV15 - TRBJ1-5 13 -
CASSLILGGQSTDTQYF TGTGCCAGCAGCTTGATCCTGGGCGGACAGAGCACAGATACGCAGTATTTT TRBV7-8 - TRBJ2-3 17 -
CASSTRRGRLDYGYTF TGTGCCAGCAGCACAAGAAGGGGGCGCCTTGACTATGGCTACACCTTC TRBV9 TRBD1 TRBJ1-2 16 -
CASSLGSSGRNEQFF TGTGCCAGCAGCTTGGGGTCTAGCGGGAGAAATGAGCAGTTCTTC TRBV5-6 TRBD2 TRBJ2-1 15 -
CATSRLTETYEQYF TGTGCCACCAGCAGACTGACAGAAACCTACGAGCAGTACTTC TRBV15 - TRBJ2-7 14 -
CASSGQLAGLNSYEQYF TGTGCCAGCAGTGGGCAACTAGCGGGACTAAACTCCTACGAGCAGTACTTC TRBV6-2/TRBV6-3 TRBD2 TRBJ2-7 17 -
CASSSGQFTEAFF TGTGCCAGCAGCTCGGGACAGTTCACTGAAGCTTTCTTT TRBV7-2 TRBD1 TRBJ1-1 13 once